This T cell receptor (beta chain) was sequenced for a study of CD8 T cells in ankylosing spondylitis. Whole-study results and caveats: What seemed typical of ankylosing spondylitis blood was a TCR beta motif built from 7 or 8 highly homologous variants. Enrichment of disease-linked clones was reportedly significant in matched ankylosing spondylitis synovial fluid.

Trimming removed 2 bases at V and 5 bases at J, with 5 bases between. The CDR3 sequence is 12 residues long. Germline CDR1 and CDR2: SNHLY and FYNNEI. This clonotype was recorded at least ten times. What it recognizes is unknown. TCRdb reanalysed the 5' RACE reads using MiXCR and keeps one entry per CDR3 protein. Of roughly 97,000 distinct CDR3 sequences detected, about 7.7% appear once; the ten largest clones hold 9.9%. Source material: blood, either unsorted or a sorted T cell fraction (not recorded which). The chain joins TRBV2 to TRBJ2-3, with D perhaps matching TRBD2 (5 bases). The receptor comes from a male donor with ankylosing spondylitis or in good health (not recorded which). The CDR3 nucleotides are TGTGCCAGCAGTGAACGGGGAGATACGCAGTATTTT. Translation: CASSERGDTQYF.